One and the same sample provided the 23 T cell receptor beta chains below, sequenced in a study of blood T cells in healthy people across ages. Combining a sample-barcoded 5' primer with a J-beta primer mix, a second PCR ran for roughly 7 to 11 cycles. One entry per CDR3 protein, called by TCRdb with MiXCR from the 5' RACE reads. The sample records 1,500,000 or so distinct CDR3 sequences, around 59% being singletons. Material: blood. The receptors originated from a man between 18 and 35 years old in good health.

CDR3 bases: TGTGCCAGCAGTGCCCGGGCCTCAGTAGTTAGCACAGATACGCAGTATTTT. Its translation: CASSARASVVSTDTQYF. The V call is TRBV6-1, the J call TRBJ2-3; D remains unclear. V was cut by 4 bases and J by 0 bases, with 17 bases left in between. Per the germline V gene, CDR1 is MNHNS and CDR2 is SASEGT. This CDR3 is 17 amino acids long.

In its sample, this clonotype was seen a few times. Here the CDR3 reads CASSLRVGQGYEQYF. CDR3 DNA sequence: TGTGCCAGCAGCTTAAGGGTGGGACAGGGCTACGAGCAGTACTTC. The chain has TRBV7-8 and TRBJ2-7, with TRBD1 identical over 9 bases. Germline V gene data show CDR1 as SGHVS and CDR2 as FQNEAQ. The V segment lost 2 bases and the J segment 3 bases; nucleotides outside the gene matches: 5. The CDR3 has 15 amino acids.

The gene calls are TRBV6-5 and TRBJ2-7; no clear D. The length of the CDR3 is 15 residues. Between the trimmed V and J ends, which lost 0 bases and 5 bases, there was a span of 14 bases. Germline CDR1 MNHEY, CDR2 SVGAGI. The CDR3 DNA is TGTGCCAGCAGTTACTCTTTGGCAGGTCTCGACGAGCAGTACTTC. It encodes CASSYSLAGLDEQYF.

This chain connects TRBV12-3 or TRBV12-4 to TRBJ2-7; 12 bases align to TRBD2. The length of the CDR3 is 15 residues. J was trimmed by 4 bases and V by 5 bases; bases with no gene match: 6. CDR3 residues: CASSPTSGSRYEQYF. CDR3 bases: TGTGCCAGCAGTCCGACTAGCGGGAGTAGATACGAGCAGTACTTC.

This rearrangement joins TRBV14 to TRBJ2-1; D tentatively reads TRBD1 or TRBD2 (5 bases each). V gave up 0 bases and J gave up 13 bases, with 10 bases separating them. Germline CDR1 and CDR2: SGHDN and FVKESK. This CDR3 is 12 amino acids long. The CDR3 DNA sequence: TGTGCCAGCAGCCAAGAGGGACGTAACCAGTTCTTC. It is translated as CASSQEGRNQFF.

The CDR3 sequence: CSVSDRMNTEAFF. DNA of the CDR3: TGCAGCGTCAGCGACAGGATGAACACTGAAGCTTTCTTT. The V gene is TRBV29-1, the J gene TRBJ1-1, with a weak D call TRBD1 (6 bases). Trimming cost V 6 bases and J 0 bases, with 11 bases left between them. Germline V gene sequence: CDR1 SQVTM, CDR2 ANQGSEA. The length of the CDR3 is 13 residues. The full variable domain, completed using reference TRBV29-1 and TRBJ1-1, is SAVISQKPSRDICQRGTSLTIQCQVDSQVTMMFWYRQQPGQSLTLIATANQGSEATYESGFVIDKFPISRPNLTFSTLTVSNMSPEDSSIYLCSVSDRMNTEAFFGQGTRLTVV.

This clonotype has a handful of counts. The J gene is TRBJ2-3, the V gene TRBV5-1; D is unclear. Trimming left V 5 bases short and J 0 bases short, with 10 bases between. Germline CDR1 is SGHRS and CDR2 is YFSETQ. This CDR3 is 14 amino acids long. The CDR3 DNA reads as TGCGCCAGCAGTCTTACAGATAGCACAGATACGCAGTATTTT. This encodes CASSLTDSTDTQYF.

The chain uses TRBV7-6 and TRBJ2-1, with 8 positions matching TRBD2. V gave up 3 bases and J gave up 2 bases; unmatched junction bases: 6. The CDR3 loop spans 16 amino acids. CDR1 and CDR2 (germline): SGHVS, FNYEAQ. The CDR3 region is CASSLVGGAPYNEQFF. CDR3 DNA sequence: TGTGCCAGCAGCTTGGTCGGGGGGGCCCCCTACAATGAGCAGTTCTTC.

This clonotype was seen a handful of times. The V and J genes are TRBV7-2 and TRBJ2-7, with a weak D call TRBD2 (5 bases). V gave up 5 bases and J gave up 3 bases, with 11 bases separating them. This CDR3 has 13 amino acids. Germline CDR1 SGHTA, CDR2 FQGNSA. CDR3 protein: CASSAIRGYEQYF. For the CDR3, the DNA is TGTGCCAGCAGCGCAATTCGGGGCTACGAGCAGTACTTC.

V and J are TRBV4-1 and TRBJ2-1; D unresolved. The length of the CDR3 is 14 residues. Trimming cost V 0 bases and J 10 bases, with 13 bases left between them. CDR1 MGHRA and CDR2 YSYEKL come from the germline V gene. The CDR3: CASSQDAANYEQFF. CDR3 DNA: TGCGCCAGCAGCCAAGATGCAGCTAACTACGAGCAGTTCTTC.

The gene calls are TRBV6-5 and TRBJ2-3, with 7 bases lining up with TRBD1. V shed 5 bases, J shed 0 bases, and the junction held 5 bases outside the gene matches. Germline V gene data show CDR1 as MNHEY and CDR2 as SVGAGI. The CDR3 covers 15 residues. The CDR3: CASSATGRSTDTQYF. The DNA for the CDR3 is TGTGCCAGCAGTGCGACAGGGCGAAGCACAGATACGCAGTATTTT.

The chain couples TRBV7-8 to TRBJ1-6, with D possibly matching TRBD1 (5 bases). Between the trimmed V and J ends, which lost 5 bases and 4 bases, there was a span of 12 bases. The CDR3 runs to 15 residues. CDR1 and CDR2 (germline): SGHVS, FQNEAQ. CDR3 loop: CASSIGANYNSPLHF. In DNA form, the CDR3 reads TGTGCCAGCAGCATCGGGGCAAATTATAATTCACCCCTCCACTTT.

The table lists this clonotype with a count of one. This chain's CDR3 is CASSSYRRGLPQGGRGYTF. CDR3 in DNA: TGTGCCAGCAGCTCTTATCGACGTGGACTCCCCCAGGGAGGCCGTGGCTACACCTTC. The rearrangement joins TRBV13 to TRBJ1-2; possible D gene TRBD1, 5 bases. The CDR3 is 19 amino acids. With 4 bases removed from V and 7 bases from J, the gap between germline ends came to 31 bases. Germline CDR1 reads PRHDT; CDR2 reads FYEKMQ (reference sequence). Together with reference TRBV13 and TRBJ1-2, the CDR3 gives the full variable domain: AAGVIQSPRHLIKEKRETATLKCYPIPRHDTVYWYQQGPGQDPQFLISFYEKMQSDKGSIPDRFSAQQFSDYHSELNMSSLELGDSALYFCASSSYRRGLPQGGRGYTFGSGTRLTVV.

In its sample, this clonotype was seen a few times. This chain uses TRBV28 with TRBJ2-5; D may be TRBD1 (6 bases). CDR1 and CDR2 from the germline V gene are MDHEN and SYDVKM. V dropped 4 bases and J dropped 0 bases, with 9 bases sitting between them. This CDR3 spans 14 amino acids. CDR3: CASSSRQDQETQYF. CDR3 in DNA: TGTGCCAGCAGTTCCCGACAGGACCAAGAGACCCAGTACTTC. Full variable domain (outside the CDR3, taken from reference TRBV28 and TRBJ2-5): DVKVTQSSRYLVKRTGEKVFLECVQDMDHENMFWYRQDPGLGLRLIYFSYDVKMKEKGDIPEGYSVSREKKERFSLILESASTNQTSMYLCASSSRQDQETQYFGPGTRLLVL.

The CDR3 spells CASVGTVRSPLHF. CDR3 coding DNA: TGTGCCAGCGTCGGGACAGTACGCTCACCCCTCCACTTT. V is TRBV25-1 and J is TRBJ1-6; TRBD1 aligns across 7 bases. Germline CDR1 is MGHDK and CDR2 is SYGVNS. V shed 8 bases, J shed 10 bases, and the junction held 8 bases outside the gene matches. This CDR3 spans 13 amino acids.

This clonotype occurred a few times. The germline gene is not matched at one end of the junction; a read error may be the cause. The chain links TRBV29-1 to TRBJ2-7; D is unclear. This CDR3 contains 12 residues. Germline V gives CDR1 SQVTM, CDR2 ANQGSEA. DNA of the CDR3: TGCAGCGCTGAAGTAGGGTCAGACGAGCAGTACTTC. It encodes CSAEVGSDEQYF.

The V gene is TRBV28, the J gene TRBJ2-7; possibly TRBD1 or TRBD2 for D (6 bases each). Per the germline V gene, CDR1 is MDHEN and CDR2 is SYDVKM. With 3 bases removed from V and 3 bases from J, the gap between germline ends came to 21 bases. This CDR3 has 17 amino acids. CDR3 amino acids: CASSFGPAGHGNYEQYF. DNA of the CDR3: TGTGCCAGCAGTTTTGGACCTGCGGGACACGGAAACTACGAGCAGTACTTC.

This clonotype appeared a few times. This sequence joins TRBV24-1 and TRBJ2-1; D gene unclear. Trimming took 5 bases from V and 0 from J, leaving 13 bases between them. The CDR3 totals 16 residues. Germline V lookup: CDR1 KGHDR, CDR2 SFDVKD. The CDR3 spells CATSGIGSVSYNEQFF. Here the CDR3 DNA reads TGTGCCACCAGTGGTATAGGCTCCGTCTCCTACAATGAGCAGTTCTTC.

This chain connects TRBV4-2 to TRBJ1-4; D perhaps matches TRBD1 (6 bases). V was pared by 3 bases and J by 3 bases, with 14 bases between. Germline V gives CDR1 LGHNA, CDR2 YNFKEQ. The CDR3 has 16 amino acids. The CDR3 nucleotides read TGTGCCAGCAGCCAGTTGTTCAGGGGATCTAATGAAAAACTGTTTTTT. As protein: CASSQLFRGSNEKLFF.

The chain couples TRBV12-3 or TRBV12-4 to TRBJ1-1; 7 nucleotides agree with TRBD1. After removal of 8 bases from V and 0 bases from J, the junction contained 9 bases not matched to a gene. The CDR3 has 15 amino acids. The CDR3 reads CASARQGVMNTEAFF. In nucleotides, the CDR3 is TGTGCCAGCGCCCGACAGGGCGTCATGAACACTGAAGCTTTCTTT.

V usage is TRBV6-2 or TRBV6-3 and J usage is TRBJ2-7; 8 bases fit TRBD2. Per germline, CDR1 MNHEY and CDR2 SVGEGT. This CDR3 is 17 amino acids long. After removal of 6 bases from V and 0 bases from J, the junction contained 13 bases not matched to a gene. In nucleotides, the CDR3 is TGTGCCAGCAGCTCCCTTGAGGTAGCGGGGATCTCCTACGAGCAGTACTTC. Translation gives CASSSLEVAGISYEQYF.

V is TRBV21-1 and J is TRBJ1-2; the table's TRBD1 call for D was not verified on the DNA. TRBV21-1 is assigned pseudogene status. The CDR3 runs to 15 residues. CDR3 DNA sequence: TGTGCCATCCTTATCCATAACAGGGGATCCTATGGCTACACCTTC. Its translation: CAILIHNRGSYGYTF.

V and J are TRBV20-1 and TRBJ1-6; D not certain. Trimming removed 3 bases at V and 12 bases at J, with 12 bases between. Germline V gives CDR1 DFQATT, CDR2 SNEGSKA (reference sequence). The CDR3 covers 12 residues. DNA of the CDR3: TGCAGTGCTAGGGGCATTGAAGGACCCCTCCACTTT. Protein sequence: CSARGIEGPLHF.